A selection of T cell receptor beta chains follows, all from one sample in a study of blood T cell repertoires in COVID-19. TCRdb keeps only in-frame clones here, not all; method: immunoSEQ multiplex PCR. The sample records approximately 85,000 clones, roughly 77% being singletons. Sequencing input: peripheral blood. These receptors were obtained from a human donor in a cohort sampled during active COVID-19. Each CDR3 is given with its conserved first and last residue. A D gene is named only where the DNA matches it firmly. Clone sizes are given selectively: once, few, many, or a class where the clone is expanded.

>TRBJ1-1|.|.|TRBV10-3
CAIGGNTEAFF
TGTGCCATCGGCGGGAACACTGAAGCTTTCTTT
>TRBJ2-2|.|.|TRBV2
CASTLGDYNTGELFF
TGTGCCAGCACCCTAGGTGACTATAACACCGGGGAGCTGTTTTTT
>TRBJ2-7|TRBD1|few|TRBV28
CATYGQGRSDEQYF
TGTGCCACATACGGACAGGGCCGAAGCGACGAGCAGTACTTC
>TRBJ1-3|TRBD1|.|TRBV7-6
CASGWAGGELSGNTIYF
TGTGCCAGCGGCTGGGCAGGGGGAGAGCTCTCTGGAAACACCATATATTTT
>TRBJ2-7|.|.|TRBV7-2
CASSLAVVTLYEQYF
TGTGCCAGCAGCTTAGCGGTAGTCACTCTCTACGAGCAGTACTTC
>TRBJ2-1|.|.|TRBV11-2
CASSPPLRAAGTYNEQFF
TGTGCCAGCAGCCCGCCCCTGAGGGCTGCCGGGACCTACAATGAGCAGTTCTTC
>TRBJ1-4|.|.|TRBV5-8
CASKLHGGESEKLFF
TGTGCCAGCAAACTGCACGGGGGTGAAAGTGAAAAACTGTTTTTT
>TRBJ1-2|TRBD1|.|TRBV5-1
CASSSTGNYGYTF
TGCGCCAGCAGTTCGACAGGGAACTATGGCTACACCTTC
>TRBJ2-2|.|.|TRBV6-4
CASSDSSAGELFF
TGTGCCAGCAGTGATTCCAGTGCCGGGGAGCTGTTTTTT
>TRBJ2-7|.|.|TRBV2
CASSDQGSRLEQYF
TGTGCCAGCAGTGACCAGGGGAGCCGACTCGAGCAGTACTTC
>TRBJ2-7|.|.|TRBV2
CASSELLPSYEQYF
TGTGCCAGCAGTGAACTCCTTCCCTCCTACGAGCAGTACTTC
>TRBJ1-2|TRBD1|many|TRBV10-3
CAISDRDRGYGYTF
TGTGCCATCAGTGACAGAGACAGGGGCTATGGCTACACCTTC
>TRBJ1-1|.|.|TRBV6-5
CASTRRKNTEAFF
TGTGCCAGCACGAGGAGAAAGAACACTGAAGCTTTCTTT
>TRBJ2-7|TRBD1|.|TRBV6-5
CASSTRDRYEQYF
TGTGCCAGCAGTACCCGGGACAGATACGAGCAGTACTTC
>TRBJ1-5|TRBD1|.|TRBV5-4
CASSLDRGGNQPQHF
TGTGCCAGCAGCTTGGACAGGGGGGGCAATCAGCCCCAGCATTTT
>TRBJ2-2|TRBD2|.|TRBV5-1
CASSSSPGLAFNTGELFF
TGCGCCAGCAGCAGCAGTCCGGGACTAGCTTTTAACACCGGGGAGCTGTTTTTT
>TRBJ2-3|.|.|TRBV5-4
CASSLNGGRTDTQYF
TGTGCCAGCAGCTTGAACGGGGGGCGCACAGATACGCAGTATTTT
>TRBJ2-3|TRBD2|.|TRBV7-8
CASGGTSGGASTDTQYF
TGTGCCAGCGGCGGGACTAGCGGGGGGGCCTCAACAGATACGCAGTATTTT
>TRBJ2-1|.|.|TRBV6-5
CASSYRQADYEQFF
TGTGCCAGCAGTTACAGACAGGCCGATTATGAGCAGTTCTTC
>TRBJ1-5|.|.|TRBV5-1
CASSLDRGQPQHF
TGCGCCAGCAGCTTGGATAGGGGACAGCCCCAGCATTTT
>TRBJ2-2|.|once|TRBV11-2
CASSLGTSGTGELFF
TGTGCCAGCAGCTTAGGGACTTCGGGGACCGGGGAGCTGTTTTTT
>TRBJ1-2|TRBD1|.|TRBV6-5
CASSSDYRGGYTF
TGTGCCAGCAGTTCCGACTACAGGGGTGGCTACACCTTC
>TRBJ2-5|.|.|TRBV7-3
CASSLSSEQETQYF
TGTGCCAGCAGCTTATCTAGCGAACAAGAGACCCAGTACTTC
>TRBJ2-7|TRBD1|.|TRBV28
CASSQDRISYEQYF
TGTGCCAGCAGCCAGGACAGGATTTCCTACGAGCAGTACTTC
>TRBJ1-5|TRBD1|.|TRBV30
CAWSEGQELPQHF
TGTGCCTGGAGTGAGGGACAGGAACTGCCCCAGCATTTT
>TRBJ1-2|.|.|TRBV2
CATTGGEVWGYTF
TGTGCCACGACCGGGGGGGAGGTCTGGGGCTACACCTTC
>TRBJ2-4|TRBD1|.|TRBV5-1
CASSSTGGINIQYF
TGCGCCAGCAGCTCGACAGGGGGCATAAACATTCAGTACTTC
>TRBJ2-7|.|.|TRBV28
CASSSPGRVREQYF
TGTGCCAGCAGTTCCCCTGGCAGGGTGAGGGAGCAGTACTTC
>TRBJ2-7|.|few|TRBV11-3
CASSFGGTHYEQYF
TGTGCCAGCAGCTTCGGAGGGACTCACTACGAGCAGTACTTC
>TRBJ1-4|.|.|TRBV15
CATSRAGSLNEKLFF
TGTGCCACCAGCAGGGCTGGTAGCCTTAATGAAAAACTGTTTTTT
>TRBJ1-6|.|once|TRBV6-2/TRBV6-3
CASSARRGRSPLHF
TGTGCCAGCAGTGCCAGACGGGGAAGATCACCCCTCCACTTT
>TRBJ1-4|TRBD1|.|TRBV5-1
CASSPTGATNEKLFF
TGCGCCAGCAGCCCTACAGGGGCAACTAATGAAAAACTGTTTTTT
>TRBJ2-2|.|.|TRBV25-1
CASSYRILNTGELFF
TGTGCCAGCAGCTACAGGATACTGAACACCGGGGAGCTGTTTTTT
>TRBJ1-1|.|.|TRBV19
CASSAEVRDTEAFF
TGTGCCAGTAGTGCAGAGGTGAGAGACACTGAAGCTTTCTTT
>TRBJ1-6|.|once|TRBV5-6
CASSFKTGANSPLHF
TGTGCCAGCAGCTTTAAGACAGGCGCTAATTCACCCCTCCACTTT
>TRBJ1-2|.|.|TRBV19
CASSIFVGQLNYGYTF
TGTGCCAGTAGTATATTTGTCGGACAGCTGAACTATGGCTACACCTTC
>TRBJ1-4|.|.|TRBV6-5
CASSFQGNEKLFF
TGTGCCAGCAGTTTCCAGGGGAATGAAAAACTGTTTTTT
>TRBJ1-5|.|.|TRBV2
CASSDRGNQPQHF
TGTGCCAGCAGTGATCGGGGGAATCAGCCCCAGCATTTT
>TRBJ1-1|.|.|TRBV7-3
CASSLMGQGNTEAFF
TGTGCCAGCAGCTTAATGGGGCAGGGCAACACTGAAGCTTTCTTT
>TRBJ1-2|.|.|TRBV6-5
CASSWGRPPGYGYTF
TGTGCCAGCAGTTGGGGCAGGCCTCCGGGCTATGGCTACACCTTC
>TRBJ1-2|.|many|TRBV7-2
CASSLVGRGDYGYTF
TGTGCCAGCAGCTTAGTGGGGAGGGGGGACTATGGCTACACCTTC
>TRBJ2-7|.|.|TRBV7-2
CASSFRGGFGYEQYF
TGTGCCAGCAGCTTTAGGGGGGGGTTCGGGTACGAGCAGTACTTC
>TRBJ1-3|TRBD1|.|TRBV7-9
CASITGQGNTIYF
TGTGCCAGCATCACGGGACAGGGAAACACCATATATTTT
>TRBJ2-3|.|.|TRBV10-3
CAISEDKLTRPGTDTQYF
TGTGCCATCAGTGAAGACAAATTAACTAGGCCCGGCACAGATACGCAGTATTTT
>TRBJ2-7|TRBD2|.|TRBV6-6
CASSYRTSGGSYEQYF
TGTGCCAGCAGTTACCGGACTAGCGGGGGGTCCTACGAGCAGTACTTC